This T cell receptor beta chain was retrieved from a study of early T cells in non-severe SARS-CoV-2 infection. For the study at large: Investigators sequenced bulk RNA drawn from unsorted whole blood, and chains remained unpaired.

The table lists this clonotype with many counts. Unique molecular identifiers were added to individual cDNA molecules. TCRdb re-derived calls from the 5' RACE reads in MiXCR, one entry per CDR3 protein. This sample has 75,000 to 90,000 distinct CDR3 sequences; 14% to 15% occur once, and the top ten carry around 5.1%. V was trimmed by 7 bases and J by 5 bases, leaving 12 bases between them. Germline V gives CDR1 MDHEN, CDR2 SYDVKM. The CDR3 is 12 amino acids. The rearrangement uses TRBV28 and TRBJ2-7; D possibly corresponds to TRBD1 (5 bases). Material: whole blood. This clonotype was sampled from an adult who was a healthcare worker with PCR-confirmed SARS-CoV-2 infection or an uninfected control (not recorded which). The CDR3 DNA reads TGTGCCAGCAAGAGCCAGGGCCACGAGCAGTACTTC. Its protein is CASKSQGHEQYF.